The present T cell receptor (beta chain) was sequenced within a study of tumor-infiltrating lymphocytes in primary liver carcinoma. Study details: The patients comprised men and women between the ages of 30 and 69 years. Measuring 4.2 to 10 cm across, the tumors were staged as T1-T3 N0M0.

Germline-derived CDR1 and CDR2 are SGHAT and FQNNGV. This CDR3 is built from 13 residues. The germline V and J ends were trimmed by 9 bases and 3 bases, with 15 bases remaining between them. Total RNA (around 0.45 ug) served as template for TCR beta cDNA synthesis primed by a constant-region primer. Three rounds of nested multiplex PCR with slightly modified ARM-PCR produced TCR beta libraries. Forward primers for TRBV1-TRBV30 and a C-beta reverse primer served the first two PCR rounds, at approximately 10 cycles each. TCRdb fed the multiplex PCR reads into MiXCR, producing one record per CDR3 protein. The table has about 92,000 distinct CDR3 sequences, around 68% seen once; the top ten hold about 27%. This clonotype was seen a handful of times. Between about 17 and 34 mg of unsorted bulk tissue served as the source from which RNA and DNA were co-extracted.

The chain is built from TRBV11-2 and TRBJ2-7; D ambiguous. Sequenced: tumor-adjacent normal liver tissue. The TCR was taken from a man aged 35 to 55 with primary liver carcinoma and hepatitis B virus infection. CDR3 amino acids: CASSLRLLYEQYF. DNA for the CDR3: TGTGCCAGTAGCCTTAGGCTACTCTACGAGCAGTACTTC.